This T cell receptor (beta chain) was sequenced in a study of early stage breast cancer tumors. Each sample had two DNA replicates, 0.5 to 0.65 ug blood or about 1.4 ug tissue. Generated by immunoSEQ multiplex PCR, the TCRdb table keeps only in-frame clones and is missing some. The table records several thousand clones, over 60% of them present only once. As for this clone: Its antigen remains unknown.

General observations from the study: Comparing each tissue with blood distinguished tumor from normal in 14 of 16 patients. Commonly generated sequences made up most enriched TCRB sequences shared between patients.

CDR3 size: 15 residues. Trimming left V 3 bases short and J 0 bases short, with 9 bases between. Germline V CDR1 and CDR2: MNHEY, SVGAGI. The chain employs TRBV6-5 and TRBJ2-1, with a weak D call TRBD1 (5 bases). What was sequenced was breast tumor tissue. The source is a person between 65 and 79 years old with breast cancer. CDR3 nucleotides: TGTGCCAGCAGTTATCAGGGTAGCTCCTACAATGAGCAGTTCTTC. This encodes CASSYQGSSYNEQFF.